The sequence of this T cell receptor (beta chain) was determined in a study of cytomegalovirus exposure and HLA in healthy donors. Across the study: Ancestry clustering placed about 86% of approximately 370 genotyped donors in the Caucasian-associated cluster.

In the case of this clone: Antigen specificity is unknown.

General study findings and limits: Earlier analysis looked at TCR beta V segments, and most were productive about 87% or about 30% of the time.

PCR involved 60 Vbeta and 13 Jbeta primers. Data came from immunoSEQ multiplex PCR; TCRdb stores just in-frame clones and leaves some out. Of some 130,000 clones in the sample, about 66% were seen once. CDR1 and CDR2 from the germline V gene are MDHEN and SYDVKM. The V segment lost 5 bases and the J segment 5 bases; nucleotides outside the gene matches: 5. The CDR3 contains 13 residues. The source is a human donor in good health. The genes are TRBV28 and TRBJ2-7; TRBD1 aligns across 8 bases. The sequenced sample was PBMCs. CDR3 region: CASSPQGDNEQYF. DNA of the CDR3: TGTGCCAGCAGTCCACAGGGGGACAACGAGCAGTACTTC.